Below, 19 T cell receptor beta chains from the same sample are listed, as sequenced in a study of spatial heterogeneity in lung cancer. These TCRs are of unknown antigen specificity. TCRdb fed the 5' RACE reads into MiXCR, producing one record per CDR3 protein. Seen here are around 2,900 distinct CDR3 sequences, approximately 4.4% observed once, and the top ten hold around 20%. Study-level points and caveats: The number of expanded tumor alpha and beta chains correlated with mutation number.

Sample time point: sample taken at primary tumor resection. The sequences come from lung tumor tissue, collected at surgery. The source of these receptors is a female donor with early-stage non-small cell lung cancer.

This clonotype is large (0.1 to 1%) by share. The chain recombines TRBV13 with TRBJ2-7, with a possible D match to TRBD2 (7 bases). The ends were cut back, 1 base at V and 0 bases at J, with 16 bases in the middle. The V gene's germline CDR1 is PRHDT and CDR2 FYEKMQ (reference sequence). CDR3 size: 17 residues. CDR3 sequence (DNA): TGTGCCAGCAGCTTAGAAGCCGGGCGGGGGCACTCCTACGAGCAGTACTTC. Its protein product is CASSLEAGRGHSYEQYF. Together with reference TRBV13 and TRBJ2-7, the CDR3 gives the full variable domain: AAGVIQSPRHLIKEKRETATLKCYPIPRHDTVYWYQQGPGQDPQFLISFYEKMQSDKGSIPDRFSAQQFSDYHSELNMSSLELGDSALYFCASSLEAGRGHSYEQYFGPGTRLTVT.

By share, this clonotype counts as medium-sized (0.01 to 0.1%). The chain has TRBV30 and TRBJ2-3; a weak D match, TRBD2 (6 bases). Trimming took 4 bases from V and 10 from J, leaving 15 bases between them. CDR3 length: 12 amino acids. Germline CDR1 GTSNPN, CDR2 SVGIG (reference sequence). The CDR3 reads CAWNGGDGAQYF. The CDR3 DNA reads TGTGCCTGGAACGGCGGGGACGGGGCGCAGTATTTT.

This clonotype is classed as medium-sized. This chain joins TRBV12-3 or TRBV12-4 and TRBJ1-5, with 7 bases that match TRBD1. This CDR3 is 14 amino acids long. With 6 bases clipped from V and 2 bases from J, the junction kept 4 bases outside the gene matches. The CDR3 region has the DNA TGTGCCAGCAGCCCCGGACAGGGCAATCAGCCCCAGCATTTT. This sequence encodes CASSPGQGNQPQHF.

By share, this clonotype counts as medium-sized. This rearrangement joins TRBV6-6 to TRBJ1-4, with D tentatively TRBD1 (5 bases). The CDR3 is 17 amino acids. V lost 2 bases and J lost 8, with 21 bases in between. CDR1 is MNHNY, CDR2 SVGAGI, per germline (reference sequence). CDR3 DNA: TGTGCCAGCAGTTACCCCGACAGCAGGGCAAGAGGGGAAAAACTGTTTTTT. Residues: CASSYPDSRARGEKLFF.

This clonotype was found many times. V gene TRBV7-9 combines with J gene TRBJ1-1; 9 bases fit TRBD1. V trimming: 6 bases; J trimming: 4 bases; junction bases outside the gene matches: 6. Germline V lookup: CDR1 SEHNR, CDR2 FQNEAQ (reference sequence). The CDR3 covers 14 residues. CDR3 sequence (DNA): TGTGCCAGCAGGCTCGGACAGGGGATCACTGAAGCTTTCTTT. This sequence encodes CASRLGQGITEAFF.

This clonotype has ten or more counts. The rearrangement joins TRBV9 to TRBJ1-5; TRBD1 is a possible D gene (5 bases). Germline CDR1 and CDR2: SGDLS and YYNGEE. The CDR3 loop spans 13 amino acids. Trimming removed 3 bases from V and 9 bases from J, with 13 bases in between. The CDR3 is CASSGSQVGPQHF. Here the CDR3 DNA reads TGTGCCAGCAGCGGATCACAGGTTGGGCCCCAGCATTTT.

By share, this clonotype ranks as medium-sized (0.01 to 0.1%). The J gene is TRBJ1-1, the V gene TRBV12-3 or TRBV12-4, with 7 nucleotides matching TRBD1. The J segment lost 2 bases and the V segment lost 5 bases, leaving 8 bases of the junction unmatched. This CDR3 contains 15 residues. The DNA of the CDR3 is TGTGCCAGCAGTCCCCGTCGGGACAGAAACACTGAAGCTTTCTTT. Its translation: CASSPRRDRNTEAFF.

The table lists this clonotype with many counts. The gene calls are TRBV19 and TRBJ2-2; 7 bases map to TRBD1. Germline trimming cut 6 bases from V and 3 bases from J; bases unmatched to any gene: 7. There are 15 residues in the CDR3. The germline V gene has CDR1 LNHDA and CDR2 SQIVND (reference sequence). The CDR3 region is CASRPTGTDTGELFF. CDR3 sequence (DNA): TGTGCCAGTAGACCGACAGGGACGGACACCGGGGAGCTGTTTTTT.

This clonotype is termed large (0.1 to 1%). The chain has TRBV7-9 and TRBJ2-1; the match to TRBD2 covers 9 bases. Germline V lookup: CDR1 SEHNR, CDR2 FQNEAQ (reference sequence). Trimming at V came to 5 bases and at J to 4 bases, leaving 9 bases not matched to a gene. This CDR3 region has 16 residues. The CDR3 DNA reads TGTGCCAGCAGCCCTCTGCGGGGGGGAAAATACAATGAGCAGTTCTTC. It yields the protein CASSPLRGGKYNEQFF.

This clonotype is termed medium-sized. The rearrangement uses TRBV4-3 and TRBJ1-6; 8 bases map to TRBD1. The CDR3 spans 13 residues. CDR1 and CDR2 from the germline V gene are LGHNA and YSLEER. Trimming removed 4 bases from V and 7 bases from J; junction bases left unmatched: 0. CDR3 protein: CASSPGGNSPLHF. In DNA form, the CDR3 reads TGCGCCAGCAGCCCAGGGGGCAATTCACCCCTCCACTTT.

By share of the sample, this clonotype is medium-sized. The V call is TRBV3-1, the J call TRBJ1-1; no definite D call. This CDR3 has 15 residues. CDR1 and CDR2 (germline): LGHDT, YNNKEL (reference sequence). Trimming took 7 bases from V and 0 from J, leaving 15 bases between them. The CDR3 region has the DNA TGTGCCAGCACCACCGACACGTCCGTGAACACTGAAGCTTTCTTT. Translation: CASTTDTSVNTEAFF.

The table lists this clonotype with many counts. The V and J genes are TRBV5-6 and TRBJ2-7; 9 bases map to TRBD1. Trimming cost V 6 bases and J 4 bases; bases outside gene matches: 11. CDR3 size: 15 residues. The V gene's germline CDR1 is SGHDT and CDR2 YYEEEE. This CDR3 is CASTPRTGVGYEQYF. The CDR3 bases are TGTGCCAGCACCCCCAGGACAGGGGTTGGGTACGAGCAGTACTTC.

Within the sample, this clonotype is medium-sized. J is TRBJ1-2 and V is TRBV19, with no clear D. Germline assignment: CDR1 LNHDA and CDR2 SQIVND (reference sequence). This CDR3 region has 13 residues. V lost 7 bases and J 4 bases, leaving 13 bases between the germline ends. The CDR3 DNA reads as TGTGCCAGTACCAAAGGACCGTTCTATGGCTACACCTTC. Translating gives CASTKGPFYGYTF.

In its sample, this clonotype was seen many times. This chain links TRBV6-6 with TRBJ2-4; D possibly corresponds to TRBD1 (6 bases). The CDR3 covers 16 residues. Germline-derived CDR1 and CDR2 are MNHNY and SVGAGI (reference sequence). V lost 5 bases and J lost 1, with 15 bases in between. CDR3 bases: TGTGCCAGCAGTCCCCACAGGGCCGGGGCCAAAAACATTCAGTACTTC. Its translation is CASSPHRAGAKNIQYF.

This clonotype is deemed medium-sized. DNA for the CDR3: TGTGCCAGCAGCTCTTCATCAGGGTCAGATACGCAGTATTTT. As protein: CASSSSSGSDTQYF. The V call is TRBV5-4, the J call TRBJ2-3; possibly TRBD1 for D (5 bases). There are 14 residues in the CDR3. CDR1 SGHNT and CDR2 YYREEE come from the germline V gene (reference sequence). V lost 3 bases and J lost 4, with 12 bases in between.

Judged by abundance, this clonotype is large. V is TRBV20-1 and J is TRBJ1-1; 8 bases agree with TRBD1. CDR1 and CDR2 (germline): DFQATT, SNEGSKA (reference sequence). The CDR3 runs 13 residues. Losses at the gene ends were 6 bases for V and 6 bases for J; bases not matched to a gene: 9. CDR3 DNA: TGCAGTGCAAAGACAGGGGCGAAGCCTGAAGCTTTCTTT. Translated: CSAKTGAKPEAFF.

By its share, this clonotype is medium-sized. The rearrangement joins TRBV20-1 to TRBJ1-3; D might be TRBD1 (6 bases). Trimming cost V 0 bases and J 4 bases, with 16 bases left between them. Looked up from germline, CDR1 is DFQATT and CDR2 is SNEGSKA (reference sequence). This CDR3 region has 16 residues. CDR3 region: CSARDRGTGKGNTIYF. In DNA, the CDR3 is TGCAGTGCTAGAGACAGGGGAACAGGGAAAGGAAACACCATATATTTT.

This clonotype is medium-sized within its sample. This chain joins TRBV5-1 and TRBJ1-1; D not resolved. Trimming left V 0 bases short and J 3 bases short, with 12 bases between. There are 15 residues in the CDR3. The germline CDR1 and CDR2 sequences are SGHRS and YFSETQ. The CDR3 DNA reads as TGCGCCAGCAGCTTGGGTTGGGGATTGGACACTGAAGCTTTCTTT. This translates into CASSLGWGLDTEAFF.

This clonotype is medium-sized (0.01 to 0.1%) within its sample. The V call is TRBV7-9, the J call TRBJ1-5, with D unclear. V was clipped by 1 base and J by 7 bases, with 14 bases between them. The CDR3 sequence is 15 residues long. Germline values: CDR1 SEHNR, CDR2 FQNEAQ (reference sequence). The CDR3 region is CASSLDIGPEQPQHF. Here the CDR3 DNA reads TGTGCCAGCAGCTTAGACATTGGGCCTGAGCAGCCCCAGCATTTT.